This T cell receptor beta chain was retrieved from a study of T cell responses to AZD1222 COVID-19 vaccine. Study-wide findings and caveats: As reported, nearly half of all spike-specific TCRs target variant regions that are unmutated. A mostly white British donor set with more females was recruited, and clonal diversity was possibly underestimated. Repertoires were sampled only after the peak T cell response.

As regards this clone: Its specificity is unknown.

TCRdb's copy holds only in-frame clones and misses some; the assay was immunoSEQ multiplex PCR. This sample carries 85,000 to 130,000 clones, over 75% of them seen once, and the ten largest clones take approximately 18%. CDR1 SGHAT and CDR2 FQNNGV come from the germline V gene. The CDR3 runs to 15 residues. The V end was cut by 2 bases, the J end by 0 bases, with 11 bases between. The TCR sequence derives from an adult in good health. The specimen was peripheral blood, collected on day 0 of AZD1222 vaccination. This rearrangement joins TRBV11-2 to TRBJ2-7; D is unresolved. This chain's CDR3 is CASSLSTIGSYEQYF. CDR3 DNA: TGTGCCAGCAGCTTATCCACTATAGGCTCCTACGAGCAGTACTTC.